Described below is a single T cell receptor (beta chain) sequence and its context. This specimen belongs to a study of blood T cell repertoires in COVID-19. Study in general: PBMCs, B-cell-depleted T cells, or T cells were the source of the cDNA or gDNA that made up the material.

Across about two dozen US areas, participants ranged in age from 18 to 89 years. Participants were placed into cohorts based on the clinical history they reported. Under the authors' procedure: Reference gene primers were amplified, and this amplification served to estimate nucleated cell counts. Produced via immunoSEQ multiplex PCR; TCRdb's table is partial and in-frame only. Clonal size and the V and J genes are those of that table, whereas D and trimming came from the DNA. The repertoire holds about 430,000 clones, approximately 90% seen once, with more than 0.9% in the top ten. The junction had 1 base not matched to a gene; V was cut back by 1 base and J by 4 bases. The CDR3 totals 14 residues. Per germline, CDR1 LGHDT and CDR2 YNNKEL (reference sequence).

The rearrangement links TRBV3-1 (or the pseudogene TRBV3-2) to TRBJ2-1; TRBD2 agrees at 7 bases. The specimen sequenced was PBMCs or T cells enriched from blood (not recorded which). This sequence was found in a woman aged 25 to 45 with acute COVID-19. CDR3 region: CASSQAGGYNEQFF. DNA of the CDR3: TGTGCCAGCAGCCAAGCGGGGGGATACAATGAGCAGTTCTTC.